This entry concerns a single T cell receptor beta chain. Its antigen is still unknown. This record comes from a study of cytomegalovirus exposure and HLA in healthy donors. On the study more broadly: The approximately 120 validation repertoires were produced on the same platform as the roughly 670 repertoires of the first cohort. This was reported in a later analysis. Study-level results: The authors enumerated 164 TCR beta chains as linked to cytomegalovirus. Accounts indicate the classifier identified cytomegalovirus status with strong specificity and sensitivity.

Profiling relied on immunoSEQ multiplex PCR, and the TCRdb table lists in-frame clones only, not all of them. The table includes some 68,000 clones, roughly 96% detected once. The CDR3 sequence is 14 residues long. Germline V gene sequence: CDR1 SGHRS, CDR2 YFSETQ. V was trimmed by 2 bases and J by 2 bases, leaving 11 bases between them. The rearrangement uses TRBV5-1 and TRBJ2-7, with a possible D match to TRBD2 (5 bases). The origin of this receptor is a man younger than 30 in good health and CMV-seronegative. Specimen: PBMCs. The CDR3 sequence is CASSLEGLTYEQYF. The CDR3 coding sequence is TGCGCCAGCAGCTTAGAGGGTTTGACCTACGAGCAGTACTTC.